The present entry profiles one TCR beta chain with its context. What it recognizes is unknown. Looked up from germline, CDR1 is MGHRA and CDR2 is YSYEKL. V was shortened by 0 bases and J by 4 bases, with 8 bases between the two germline ends. The CDR3 runs to 14 residues. Once RNA had been extracted, it was reverse transcribed into cDNA to act as the sequencing template. Assay used: immunoSEQ multiplex PCR; TCRdb lists only in-frame clones, some missing. The profile shows approximately 120,000 clones, approximately 60% of them singletons. This record comes from a study of CD8+ T cells in alopecia areata. Study-wide context: Treated patients received oral tofacitinib, 5 to 10 mg twice daily. Severity was scored as percentage of affected scalp area in treated patients. Findings and limits, study-wide: The study also sequences resident alphabeta T cells of normal skin in scalp samples. Higher clonality and more expanded CD8+ clones appeared in lesional than normal scalp.

Treatment meaning: oral pan-JAK inhibitor, 5-10 mg twice daily. The sample consisted of CD4+ T cells sorted from blood, taken at week 4, from a patient treated with tofacitinib. The TCR originated in a human donor with alopecia areata. The chain carries TRBV4-1 and TRBJ2-3; D is ambiguous. CDR3 region: CASSQESRSDTQYF. The CDR3 coding sequence is TGCGCCAGCAGCCAAGAAAGTAGATCAGATACGCAGTATTTT.